The rows below give T cell receptor beta chains drawn from one sample of a study of cytomegalovirus exposure and HLA in healthy donors. Some clones are missing from TCRdb's copy, which holds only in-frame ones; the method was immunoSEQ multiplex PCR. This table holds approximately 170,000 clones, roughly 79% found once. Sequencing was performed on PBMCs. The receptors come from a woman between 40 and 55 years old in good health and CMV-seropositive. Both conserved end residues are part of each CDR3. The D gene is left open where the match is weak. Expanded clones are given a class, and other clones once, few, many or no size at all.

D gene,V gene,J gene,clone size,CDR3 DNA,CDR3 protein
-,TRBV11-3,TRBJ2-5,-,TGTGCCAGCAGCTCCCGAGGAGCGGCGGAGACCCAGTACTTC,CASSSRGAAETQYF
-,TRBV7-2,TRBJ2-1,-,TGTGCCAGCAGCTTCGGGGGTACCTACAATGAGCAGTTCTTC,CASSFGGTYNEQFF
-,TRBV6-6,TRBJ2-5,-,TGTGCCAGCAGTTACTACGTACAGGGAGAGACCCAGTACTTC,CASSYYVQGETQYF
-,TRBV28,TRBJ1-2,-,TGTGCCAGCAGCCGAACTGAACCGGGATCCTATGGCTACACCTTC,CASSRTEPGSYGYTF
-,TRBV5-1,TRBJ1-5,-,TGCGCCAGCAGCTGGAAGGGGCCCAGCAATCAGCCCCAGCATTTT,CASSWKGPSNQPQHF
TRBD2,TRBV27,TRBJ2-7,-,TGTGCCAGCAGCTCAATTCGAAGCGGGGGCCTGGACTACGAGCAGTACTTC,CASSSIRSGGLDYEQYF
TRBD2,TRBV5-4,TRBJ2-1,once,TGTGCCAGCAGCAAAACTAGCGCTCCTACCTACAATGAGCAGTTCTTC,CASSKTSAPTYNEQFF
-,TRBV5-1,TRBJ1-1,few,TGCGCCAGCAGCTCCTCTTCCACTGGGCGAGCTTTCTTT,CASSSSSTGRAFF
-,TRBV7-3,TRBJ1-1,-,TGTGCCAGCAGCTTCCGGGCAGGGGTTGAAGCTTTCTTT,CASSFRAGVEAFF
TRBD2,TRBV5-1,TRBJ2-3,-,TGCGCCAGCAGCGACCTTCGGGGCGGGGGAGTTCAAGATACGCAGTATTTT,CASSDLRGGGVQDTQYF
TRBD2,TRBV9,TRBJ2-5,-,TGTGCCAGCAGCAGAGGGACTAGCCAAGAGACCCAGTACTTC,CASSRGTSQETQYF
-,TRBV28,TRBJ1-1,-,TGTGCCAGCAGTCACACGGACAGTGAAGCTTTCTTT,CASSHTDSEAFF
-,TRBV18,TRBJ1-1,-,TGTGCCAGCTCGTCACGGTCCACTGAAGCTTTCTTT,CASSSRSTEAFF
-,TRBV4-1,TRBJ1-1,-,TGCGCCAGCAGCCGGCCAGGGGTCTTAGGTGCTTTCTTT,CASSRPGVLGAFF
-,TRBV10-2,TRBJ2-7,-,TGCGCCAGCAGAAGGGGGTATGACTCCTACGAGCAGTACTTC,CASRRGYDSYEQYF
-,TRBV2,TRBJ2-7,-,TGTGCCAGCAGTGATCAGTACGAGCAGTACTTC,CASSDQYEQYF
-,TRBV7-3,TRBJ1-1,-,TGTGCCAGCAGCTTACCCGGACAGCGGCCCACAGAAGCTTTCTTT,CASSLPGQRPTEAFF
-,TRBV30,TRBJ1-5,-,TGTGCCTGGAGCCTACAGACAGGCCCTGGGCAGCCCCAGCATTTT,CAWSLQTGPGQPQHF
TRBD2,TRBV7-7,TRBJ2-5,-,TGTGCCAGCAGCTTAACAAGCGGGGGGGCCAAAGAGACCCAGTACTTC,CASSLTSGGAKETQYF
-,TRBV25-1,TRBJ1-6,-,TGTGCCAGCAGCGCAGACAGCTACAATTCACCCCTCCACTTT,CASSADSYNSPLHF
-,TRBV5-1,TRBJ2-7,-,TGCGCCAGCAGCTCCACGGGGGAGGACGGTTTCTTC,CASSSTGEDGFF
-,TRBV7-2,TRBJ1-2,few,TGTGCCAGCAGCTTAGGGAGTGGCTACACCTTC,CASSLGSGYTF
-,TRBV30,TRBJ1-6,-,TGTGCCTGGAGTGTAGGGGCGCCCGGGCCCCTCCACTTT,CAWSVGAPGPLHF
-,TRBV5-6,TRBJ2-7,-,TGTGCCAGCAGCTTGGGGGCCGAACAGTACTTC,CASSLGAEQYF
TRBD1,TRBV30,TRBJ1-2,-,TGTGCCTGGATGTACAGGGGGCTCCACTATGGCTACACCTTC,CAWMYRGLHYGYTF
TRBD2,TRBV5-8,TRBJ2-2,-,TGTGCCAGGGGGACTAGCGGGGCGTTCACCGGGGAGCTGTTTTTT,CARGTSGAFTGELFF
-,TRBV6-5,TRBJ1-1,-,TGTGCCAGCAGGAATTCGGGGGTCAACACTGAAGCTTTCTTT,CASRNSGVNTEAFF
TRBD1,TRBV19,TRBJ2-7,-,TGTGCCAGTAGTAGGGACAGTATATCCTACGAGCAGTACTTC,CASSRDSISYEQYF
-,TRBV6-5,TRBJ1-6,once,TGTGCCAGCAAGTCCGGGACAAGTATTTCACCCCTCCACTTT,CASKSGTSISPLHF
TRBD1,TRBV4-1,TRBJ2-1,-,TGCGCCAGCAGCCTTGACAGGGATAAGGGCAATGAGCAGTTCTTC,CASSLDRDKGNEQFF
TRBD1,TRBV27,TRBJ1-1,-,TGTGCCAGCAGTTTTCGACAGGGGAGAGGGACTGAAGCTTTCTTT,CASSFRQGRGTEAFF
-,TRBV7-9,TRBJ2-7,few,TGTGCCAGCAGCTCCGGACAGACCTACGAGCAGTACTTC,CASSSGQTYEQYF
TRBD1,TRBV2,TRBJ1-5,-,TGTGCCAGCTCCGACGACAGGGGACGTCAGCCCCAGCATTTT,CASSDDRGRQPQHF
TRBD2,TRBV9,TRBJ2-1,-,TGTGCCAGCAGCGCTCGGGAGGGTAGTGAGCAGTTCTTC,CASSAREGSEQFF
TRBD1,TRBV5-4,TRBJ1-2,-,TGTGCCAGCAGTCCCAAGACAGGGGGAAACTATGGCTACACCTTC,CASSPKTGGNYGYTF
TRBD1,TRBV6-6,TRBJ2-7,-,TGTGCCAGCAGTTACTCCGGACAGGTGGGGTGGTACTTC,CASSYSGQVGWYF
TRBD1,TRBV5-1,TRBJ1-2,-,TGCGCCAGCAGCGGGACAGACTATGGCTACACCTTC,CASSGTDYGYTF
-,TRBV2,TRBJ1-2,few,TGTGCCAGCAGTGACCGGCAGGAACTCTATGGCTACACCTTC,CASSDRQELYGYTF
-,TRBV5-4,TRBJ1-1,once,TGTGCCAGCAGCTTGGATGCGGGCTCGGGAGCTTTCTTT,CASSLDAGSGAFF
TRBD2,TRBV5-5,TRBJ2-1,once,TGTGCCAGCCAGAGTAGCGGGGGCTACAATGAGCAGTTCTTC,CASQSSGGYNEQFF
-,TRBV19,TRBJ1-5,once,TGTGCCAGTAAGATTCAGGGCAGCAATCAGCCCCAGCATTTT,CASKIQGSNQPQHF
TRBD2,TRBV28,TRBJ2-7,-,TGTGCCAGCAGTTTGCAAACTAGCGGGGGTTCGAACGAGCAGTACTTC,CASSLQTSGGSNEQYF
-,TRBV6-1,TRBJ2-1,-,TGTGCCAGCAGTGAACACGCATCTGGTACGTCGAGTGAGCAGTTCTTC,CASSEHASGTSSEQFF
-,TRBV19,TRBJ1-2,-,TGTGCCAGTAGTAGAGGAACTGGGTCGGATTTCGGATATGGCTACACCTTC,CASSRGTGSDFGYGYTF
TRBD1,TRBV14,TRBJ1-6,-,TGTGCCAGCAGCCAACAGACAGGGTGGAATTCACCCCTCCACTTT,CASSQQTGWNSPLHF
TRBD2,TRBV27,TRBJ2-3,-,TGTGCCAGCAGTTTCATTAGCGGGGGGGTCGGGTTATCAGATACGCAGTATTTT,CASSFISGGVGLSDTQYF
-,TRBV30,TRBJ2-6,-,TGTGCCTGGGAAGTAGCCCCTACTGGGGCCAACGTCCTGACTTTC,CAWEVAPTGANVLTF
-,TRBV29-1,TRBJ1-3,-,TGCAGCGGCCGGGCTGGAAACACCATATATTTT,CSGRAGNTIYF
TRBD2,TRBV28,TRBJ2-7,-,TGTGCCAGCAGGGAGGCGGGAGGGACTAACATCTACGAGCAGTACTTC,CASREAGGTNIYEQYF
-,TRBV28,TRBJ1-2,-,TGTGCCAGCAGTTTCGCGGGGCTAGGATATGGCTACACCTTC,CASSFAGLGYGYTF